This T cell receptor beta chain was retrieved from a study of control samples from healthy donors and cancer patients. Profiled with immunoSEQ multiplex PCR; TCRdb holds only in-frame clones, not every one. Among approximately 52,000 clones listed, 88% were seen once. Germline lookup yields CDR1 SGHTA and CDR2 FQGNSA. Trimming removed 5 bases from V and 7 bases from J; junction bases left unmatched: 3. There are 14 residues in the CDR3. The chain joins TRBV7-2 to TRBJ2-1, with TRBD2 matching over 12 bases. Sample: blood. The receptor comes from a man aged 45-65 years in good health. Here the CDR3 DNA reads TGTGCCAGCAGCCCTAGCGGGAGGGGTAATGAGCAGTTCTTC. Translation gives CASSPSGRGNEQFF.